This T cell receptor (beta chain) came from a study of blood T cell repertoires in COVID-19. Study background: The origin of the acute and convalescent COVID-19 samples was the United States, Italy and Spain. The cDNA or gDNA used as material had been derived from T cells, B-cell-depleted T cells, or PBMCs.

The CDR3 contains 15 residues. Germline V gives CDR1 MNHEY, CDR2 SMNVEV (reference sequence). V lost 7 bases and J lost 10; bases outside the gene matches: 10. Original data processing: Estimated nucleated cell counts came from reference gene primer amplification. Assay: immunoSEQ multiplex PCR; the TCRdb copy retains only in-frame clones and omits some. V and J calls and clone size come straight from that table; D and trimming were deduced from the DNA. Here the sample spans about 290,000 clones, about 89% being singletons. Sequenced sample: peripheral blood. V is TRBV27 and J is TRBJ2-1; TRBD2 aligns across 13 bases. This TCR came from a man aged 35 to 55 with acute or convalescent COVID-19. DNA of the CDR3: TGTGCCAGCAACGCGAGGACTAGCGGGGGTGGCGAGCAGTTCTTC. Residues: CASNARTSGGGEQFF.